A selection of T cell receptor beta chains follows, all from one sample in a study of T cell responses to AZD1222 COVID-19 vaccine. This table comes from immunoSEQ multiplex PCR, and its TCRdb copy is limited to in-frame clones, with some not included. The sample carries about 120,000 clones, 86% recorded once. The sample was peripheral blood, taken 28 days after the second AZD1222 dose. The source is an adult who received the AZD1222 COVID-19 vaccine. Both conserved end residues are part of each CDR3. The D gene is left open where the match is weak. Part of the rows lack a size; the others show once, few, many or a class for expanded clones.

TGTGCCAGCAGCCTTCGGACAGGAGCTAACTATGGCTACACCTTC	CASSLRTGANYGYTF	once	TRBJ1-2	15	TRBD1	TRBV3-1/TRBV3-2
TGTGCCAGCAGCCTGGACAGCTCTGGGGCCAACGTCCTGACTTTC	CASSLDSSGANVLTF	-	TRBJ2-6	15	-	TRBV7-3
TGTGCCACCATTATTTGCGCTCGATATTTTGGACAGGGATATGGCTACACCTTC	CATIICARYFGQGYGYTF	-	TRBJ1-2	18	-	TRBV21-1
TGTGCCAGCAGCCGATTAATTGGGGGGGGCCTCTACGAGCAGTACTTC	CASSRLIGGGLYEQYF	-	TRBJ2-7	16	-	TRBV14
TGTGCCAGTAGTATCAGGGGGGACTCCAACTATGGCTACACCTTC	CASSIRGDSNYGYTF	-	TRBJ1-2	15	TRBD1	TRBV19
TGCGCCAGCAGCTTGGAAGGGGCCACCAATCAGCCCCAGCATTTT	CASSLEGATNQPQHF	-	TRBJ1-5	15	-	TRBV5-1
TGTGCCAGCAGCGCCCGACAGACACTATCACCCCTCCACTTT	CASSARQTLSPLHF	-	TRBJ1-6	14	-	TRBV9
TGTGCCAGCACCCCGGGGTGGAGGCGGAACACTGAAGCTTTCTTT	CASTPGWRRNTEAFF	-	TRBJ1-1	15	-	TRBV6-2/TRBV6-3
TGTGCCAGCAGCCAAGCCTTGACAGGGGCGAGAGAGACCCAGTACTTC	CASSQALTGARETQYF	-	TRBJ2-5	16	TRBD1	TRBV3-1/TRBV3-2
TGTGCCAGCAGTTTCAGGGGGCAGGATGAAAAACTGTTTTTT	CASSFRGQDEKLFF	once	TRBJ1-4	14	TRBD1	TRBV28
TGCAGCGTTGAAGTTCTAGCAGTCGATACGCAGTATTTT	CSVEVLAVDTQYF	-	TRBJ2-3	13	-	TRBV29-1
TGTGCCAGTAGTACAACCGGGACGCTAGCCAAAAACATTCAGTACTTC	CASSTTGTLAKNIQYF	-	TRBJ2-4	16	-	TRBV19
TGTGCCAGCAGCTCCCAAAGGTTATCCTACGAGCAGTACTTC	CASSSQRLSYEQYF	-	TRBJ2-7	14	-	TRBV7-9
TGTGCCAGCAGTTTATCGAACTTGCGAAGCTCCTATAATTCACCCCTCCACTTT	CASSLSNLRSSYNSPLHF	few	TRBJ1-6	18	-	TRBV27
TGCGCCAGCAGTGATGGCTACGAGCAGTACTTC	CASSDGYEQYF	-	TRBJ2-7	11	-	TRBV10-2
TGTGCCAGTAGCCAGACCTTCGGGTTCTACAATGAGCAGTTCTTC	CASSQTFGFYNEQFF	-	TRBJ2-1	15	-	TRBV19
TGTGCCAGCACGGGGGGAAACACCGGGGAGCTGTTTTTT	CASTGGNTGELFF	-	TRBJ2-2	13	TRBD2	TRBV9
TGCGCCAGCAGCCCAAGGGGCGGGGAGTACAATGAGCAGTTCTTC	CASSPRGGEYNEQFF	-	TRBJ2-1	15	-	TRBV5-1
TGTGCCTGGTCCCGGGACACAGAGACCCAGTACTTC	CAWSRDTETQYF	-	TRBJ2-5	12	-	TRBV30
TGTGCCAGCGTACAGGTGTACGAGCAGTACTTC	CASVQVYEQYF	-	TRBJ2-7	11	-	TRBV6-5
TGCGGGCAGGGAGGGCCTGAAGCTTTCTTT	CGQGGPEAFF	once	TRBJ1-1	10	-	TRBV12-3/TRBV12-4